This entry concerns a single T cell receptor (beta chain). This table comes from immunoSEQ multiplex PCR, and its TCRdb copy is limited to in-frame clones, with some not included. The data contain around 150,000 clones, 85% to 95% of them seen just once; the ten biggest clones take up 1.3%. The source of the sample is a study of T cell responses to AZD1222 COVID-19 vaccine. The TCR originated in an adult in good health. Source: peripheral blood, taken on day 0 of AZD1222 vaccination.

In nucleotides, the CDR3 is TGTGCCAGCAGCGTCGACGGGGGTTTAATATCTTGGGGCTACACCTTC. It encodes CASSVDGGLISWGYTF. This chain links TRBV5-6 with TRBJ1-2; TRBD1 is a possible D gene (5 bases). The CDR3 covers 16 residues. Trimming removed 4 bases at V and 8 bases at J, with 24 bases between. Germline loops: CDR1 SGHDT, CDR2 YYEEEE.